The 25 T cell receptor beta chains below all came from one sample that was sequenced in a study of cytomegalovirus exposure and HLA in healthy donors (dated by TCRdb to about 2017). Libraries were prepared through the immunoSEQ multiplex PCR assay. For the multiplex PCR, a mixture combining 60 forward primers for TCR Vbeta segments and 13 reverse primers for TCR Jbeta segments was used. The source is immuneACCESS, and TCRdb retained only in-frame sequences with V and J called. Part of the clones is not carried over; for the studies checked, unresolved V genes explain less than half of this, and the remainder is unexplained. This sample gives 70,000 or so clones in total; 74% of them show up just once. The top ten constitute around 10% of the sample. Specimen: PBMCs. Receptors originate from a woman in her sixties or seventies in good health and CMV-seropositive.

This clone has only one observation. The chain couples TRBV5-1 to TRBJ2-1; 14 bases map to TRBD2. The germline V gene has CDR1 SGHRS and CDR2 YFSETQ. CDR3 length: 16 residues. V was pared by 2 bases and J by 4 bases, with 2 bases of the junction left unmatched. CDR3 in amino acids: CASSLGTSGGYNEQFF. The CDR3 nucleotides read TGCGCCAGCAGCTTAGGGACTAGCGGGGGATACAATGAGCAGTTCTTC. The whole variable domain, remainder taken from reference TRBV5-1 and TRBJ2-1, is KAGVTQTPRYLIKTRGQQVTLSCSPISGHRSVSWYQQTPGQGLQFLFEYFSETQRNKGNFPGRFSGRQFSNSRSEMNVSTLELGDSALYLCASSLGTSGGYNEQFFGPGTRLTVL.

The V gene is TRBV7-2, the J gene TRBJ2-7; 8 bases are a match to TRBD2. The germline V gene has CDR1 SGHTA and CDR2 FQGNSA. The CDR3 loop spans 14 amino acids. V gave up 0 bases and J gave up 4 bases; unmatched junction bases: 2. CDR3 sequence: CASSLAKREYEQYF. CDR3 DNA sequence: TGTGCCAGCAGCTTAGCTAAGCGGGAGTACGAGCAGTACTTC.

The J gene is TRBJ2-7, the V gene TRBV7-2, with D unclear. The CDR3 totals 11 residues. Trimming pared 5 bases from V and 3 bases from J, leaving 5 bases between. Germline lookup yields CDR1 SGHTA and CDR2 FQGNSA. The CDR3 nucleotides are TGTGCCAGCAGCCTCTTCTACGAGCAGTACTTC. Residues: CASSLFYEQYF.

The chain links TRBV7-2 to TRBJ1-5, with D unresolved. This CDR3 is 15 amino acids long. V was trimmed by 5 bases and J by 3 bases, leaving 14 bases between them. CDR1 and CDR2 from the germline V gene are SGHTA and FQGNSA. The CDR3 DNA reads TGTGCCAGCAGCCCCCTGGGCGATTTCAATCAGCCCCAGCATTTT. It specifies CASSPLGDFNQPQHF.

DNA for the CDR3: TGTGCCAGCAGTGAGCTTCGGGGAATCTATAATTCACCCCTCCACTTT. This codes for CASSELRGIYNSPLHF. The rearrangement uses TRBV6-1 and TRBJ1-6, with D unclear. CDR3 length: 16 amino acids. Trimming cost V 3 bases and J 3 bases, with 12 bases left between them. Germline V lookup: CDR1 MNHNS, CDR2 SASEGT.

This clone has only a few counts. The chain uses TRBV2 and TRBJ2-7; D might be TRBD1 (6 bases). Trimming took 2 bases from V and 4 from J, leaving 9 bases between them. The germline V gene encodes CDR1 SNHLY and CDR2 FYNNEI. The length of the CDR3 is 13 residues. The CDR3 sequence: CASSEQGLYEQYF. The CDR3 nucleotides read TGTGCCAGCAGTGAACAGGGGTTATACGAGCAGTACTTC.

This chain connects TRBV25-1 to TRBJ1-2, with D uncertain. V dropped 2 bases and J dropped 1 base, with 5 bases sitting between them. Germline V lookup: CDR1 MGHDK, CDR2 SYGVNS. CDR3 length: 13 residues. CDR3 in amino acids: CASSEADNYGYTF. In nucleotides, the CDR3 is TGTGCCAGCAGTGAAGCAGATAACTATGGCTACACCTTC.

This clone was detected many times. The V and J genes are TRBV9 and TRBJ1-5; D is possibly TRBD1 (5 bases). CDR3 length: 14 residues. Germline-derived CDR1 and CDR2 are SGDLS and YYNGEE. Trimming cost V 4 bases and J 1 base, with 9 bases left between them. CDR3 in DNA: TGTGCCAGCAGCCGTGGGGCCAGCAATCAGCCCCAGCATTTT. This encodes CASSRGASNQPQHF.

The chain is built from TRBV10-3 and TRBJ2-1; maybe TRBD2 (6 bases). The V end lost 10 bases, the J end lost 0 bases, and 13 bases lay between the germline ends. The CDR3 is 14 amino acids. CDR1 and CDR2 (germline): ENHRY, SYGVKD. CDR3 in amino acids: CASGTAHSYNEQFF. The CDR3 DNA reads TGTGCCAGCGGGACCGCCCACTCCTACAATGAGCAGTTCTTC.

The chain couples TRBV30 to TRBJ2-1; 12 positions agree with TRBD2. CDR3 size: 13 residues. Germline-derived CDR1 and CDR2 are GTSNPN and SVGIG (reference sequence). Trimming cost V 3 bases and J 9 bases; bases outside gene matches: 3. CDR3 region: CAWRTSGSGEQFF. As DNA, the CDR3 is TGTGCCTGGAGGACTAGCGGGAGTGGTGAGCAGTTCTTC.

This clone was counted once. The chain joins TRBV23-1 to TRBJ1-1; TRBD1 is a possible D gene (5 bases). TRBV23-1 carries the ORF label, with uncertain function. The CDR3 runs to 17 residues. V lost 2 bases to trimming and J lost 10 bases, with 26 bases between them. CDR3 DNA: TGCGCCAGCAGTCAAAAACGGCTGCACAGGAAGACACCCGGAGCTTTCTTT. This encodes CASSQKRLHRKTPGAFF.

This chain uses TRBV5-5 with TRBJ1-5, with D tentatively TRBD1 (6 bases). The CDR3 spans 17 residues. V lost 4 bases and J lost 2, with 19 bases in between. The germline V gene encodes CDR1 SGHKS and CDR2 YYEKEE (reference sequence). As DNA, the CDR3 is TGTGCCAGCAGCGGGACACAGGGCAATACAGGCAATCAGCCCCAGCATTTT. It encodes CASSGTQGNTGNQPQHF.

The gene calls are TRBV7-9 and TRBJ2-6; 9 bases map to TRBD1. The CDR3 totals 14 residues. The J segment lost 0 bases and the V segment lost 10 bases, leaving 1 base of the junction unmatched. Per germline, CDR1 SEHNR and CDR2 FQNEAQ (reference sequence). The CDR3 bases are TGTGCCACGGGACAGGGCTCTGGGGCCAACGTCCTGACTTTC. It translates to CATGQGSGANVLTF.

As regards this clone: The same CDR3 can be traced to other DNA sequences in this sample. The rearrangement joins TRBV5-1 to TRBJ1-4; the D is unclear. V was cut by 3 bases and J by 11 bases, with 8 bases left in between. The germline gives CDR1 SGHRS, CDR2 YFSETQ. There are 11 residues in the CDR3. CDR3 loop: CASSWGGKLFF. In nucleotides, the CDR3 is TGCGCCAGCAGCTGGGGAGGGAAACTGTTTTTT.

CDR3 nucleotides: TGTGCCAGCAGCTCTCGACAGGGGCGGATAACTGAAGCTTTCTTT. Translation: CASSSRQGRITEAFF. The chain employs TRBV11-2 and TRBJ1-1; the match to TRBD1 covers 8 bases. The V and J ends lost 4 bases and 5 bases, in that order; junction bases with no gene match: 9. This CDR3 region has 15 residues. From germline, CDR1 is SGHAT and CDR2 FQNNGV. Together with reference TRBV11-2 and TRBJ1-1, the CDR3 gives the full variable domain: EAGVAQSPRYKIIEKRQSVAFWCNPISGHATLYWYQQILGQGPKLLIQFQNNGVVDDSQLPKDRFSAERLKGVDSTLKIQPAKLEDSAVYLCASSSRQGRITEAFFGQGTRLTVV.

The chain joins TRBV18 to TRBJ2-7; maybe TRBD2 (5 bases). V was cut by 3 bases and J by 6 bases, with 9 bases left in between. Germline CDR1 and CDR2: KGHSH and LQKENI. The CDR3 covers 12 residues. The CDR3 coding sequence is TGTGCCAGCTCACCGAGAGGGCTCGAGCAGTACTTC. It is translated as CASSPRGLEQYF.

This chain uses TRBV5-1 with TRBJ1-3, with D tentatively TRBD1 (5 bases). The CDR3 length is 15 residues. Looked up from germline, CDR1 is SGHRS and CDR2 is YFSETQ. V gave up 4 bases and J gave up 0 bases, with 11 bases separating them. CDR3 DNA: TGCGCCAGCAGCCCTAGCGACAGCTCTGGAAACACCATATATTTT. Residues: CASSPSDSSGNTIYF.

For this clone: The junction does not match germline at one end; this may be a read error. The CDR3 sequence: CSSSPGQGAWETQYF. The CDR3 DNA is TGTTCCAGCAGCCCCGGACAGGGGGCATGGGAGACCCAGTACTTC. The chain combines TRBV7-9 with TRBJ2-5, with 11 bases that match TRBD1. The CDR3 length is 15 residues. Germline CDR1 is SEHNR and CDR2 is FQNEAQ (reference sequence).

This chain links TRBV6-5 with TRBJ2-7, with TRBD2 identical over 14 bases. Trimming at V came to 6 bases and at J to 7 bases, leaving 8 bases not matched to a gene. CDR3 length equals 15 residues. CDR1 and CDR2 (germline): MNHEY, SVGAGI. Here the CDR3 reads CASSQIGTSGGEQYF. CDR3 bases: TGTGCCAGCAGCCAAATCGGGACTAGCGGGGGAGAGCAGTACTTC.

This clone was picked up a small number of times. This sequence joins TRBV5-4 and TRBJ2-2; D gene ambiguous. The CDR3 is 12 residues long. With 2 bases removed from V and 6 bases from J, the gap between germline ends came to 5 bases. Germline CDR1 reads SGHNT; CDR2 reads YYREEE (reference sequence). The CDR3 bases are TGTGCCAGCAGCTTCGGTTCCGGGGAGCTGTTTTTT. It encodes CASSFGSGELFF.

V is TRBV6-1 and J is TRBJ2-1, with TRBD1 as a possible D gene (6 bases). V was pared by 0 bases and J by 9 bases, with 12 bases between. Germline CDR1 and CDR2: MNHNS and SASEGT. The CDR3 runs 14 residues. CDR3 coding DNA: TGTGCCAGCAGTGAAGCGTGGCAGGGGCGTGAGCAGTTCTTC. Residues: CASSEAWQGREQFF.

CDR3 sequence: CASSQWWGEQRKGTQYF. Written as DNA, the CDR3 is TGCGCCAGCAGCCAGTGGTGGGGGGAACAGCGAAAGGGGACCCAGTACTTC. V is TRBV4-1 and J is TRBJ2-5, with D possibly matching TRBD2 (6 bases). Germline loops: CDR1 MGHRA, CDR2 YSYEKL. CDR3 size: 17 residues. Trimming removed 3 bases from V and 7 bases from J, with 24 bases in between.

CDR3 region: CASSETATYEQYF. The CDR3 nucleotides read TGTGCCAGCTCAGAGACAGCAACCTACGAGCAGTACTTC. The chain has TRBV18 and TRBJ2-7; tentative D call: TRBD1 (5 bases). Germline V gene data show CDR1 as KGHSH and CDR2 as LQKENI. Trimming took 5 bases from V and 2 from J, leaving 10 bases between them. The CDR3 extends over 13 amino acids.

This clone was counted a single time. This chain uses TRBV7-2 with TRBJ2-2; 9 bases fit TRBD2. Germline CDR1 SGHTA, CDR2 FQGNSA. CDR3 length equals 18 residues. After removal of 1 base from V and 3 bases from J, the junction contained 9 bases not matched to a gene. CDR3 sequence (DNA): TGTGCCAGCAGCTTAGATGGCGGGGGGGCCATTTACACCGGGGAGCTGTTTTTT. Translation gives CASSLDGGGAIYTGELFF. The full variable domain, completed using reference TRBV7-2 and TRBJ2-2, is GAGVSQSPSNKVTEKGKDVELRCDPISGHTALYWYRQSLGQGLEFLIYFQGNSAPDKSGLPSDRFSAERTGGSVSTLTIQRTQQEDSAVYLCASSLDGGGAIYTGELFFGEGSRLTVL.

The chain has TRBV5-1 and TRBJ2-3; 7 bases map to TRBD2. Trimming at V came to 0 bases and at J to 1 base, leaving 5 bases not matched to a gene. Germline loops: CDR1 SGHRS, CDR2 YFSETQ. The CDR3 extends over 16 amino acids. The CDR3 loop reads CASSLERSGGTDTQYF. The CDR3 nucleotides are TGCGCCAGCAGCTTGGAACGGAGCGGGGGCACAGATACGCAGTATTTT.